Reported below is one T cell receptor (beta chain). These data are taken from a study of blood T cell repertoires in COVID-19. Study-wide background: Material from acute and convalescent COVID-19 was sourced from the United States, Italy and Spain. Sources were T cells, B-cell-depleted T cells, or PBMCs; the material itself was cDNA or gDNA.

Germline V gives CDR1 LNHDA, CDR2 SQIVND (reference sequence). Trimming left V 1 base short and J 0 bases short, with 9 bases between. The CDR3 contains 15 residues. Authors' methods: Amplifying reference gene primers gave estimates of nucleated cell counts. Assay: immunoSEQ multiplex PCR; the TCRdb copy retains only in-frame clones and omits some. D and trimming come from the DNA, and the V and J calls and clone size come from that table. The repertoire consists of about 140,000 clones, with about 82% occurring once and the leading ten covering 3.5% to 5%. Sequenced sample: peripheral blood. The source of this sequence is a woman of 80 years or more with active or convalescent COVID-19. The chain is built from TRBV19 and TRBJ1-1, with D uncertain. CDR3 nucleotides: TGTGCCAGTAGTATAGTGTTTCCAATGAACACTGAAGCTTTCTTT. It encodes CASSIVFPMNTEAFF.